The entry below gives a single T cell receptor beta chain sequence along with its context. This sample is part of a study of patients and donors after allogeneic stem cell transplantation. TCRdb re-called the RT-PCR reads through MiXCR, storing one row per CDR3 protein. This repertoire shows 410,000 or so distinct CDR3 sequences, approximately 16% found once; its top ten account for less than 8.5%. V was shortened by 6 bases and J by 1 base, with 16 bases between the two germline ends. The CDR3 spans 16 residues. CDR1 is LNHDA and CDR2 is SQIVND in the germline V gene (reference sequence). This TCR was sampled from a human donor who was either an allogeneic HSCT recipient or a stem cell or donor lymphocyte infusion donor (not recorded which). It is not recorded whose cells these are; they may come from a transplant donor. The chain employs TRBV19 and TRBJ2-4; possibly TRBD1 for D (5 bases). The sample consisted of blood, either unsorted or a sorted T cell fraction (not recorded which). This CDR3 reads CASRGIGDSAKNIQYF. CDR3 nucleotide sequence: TGTGCCAGTAGAGGCATTGGAGACAGTGCCAAAAACATTCAGTACTTC.